This T cell receptor (beta chain) was captured in a study of T-cell reconstitution after alpha-beta-depleted transplantation in children. CDR1 LNHDA and CDR2 SQIVND come from the germline V gene (reference sequence). Deletions cut 2 bases from V and 2 bases from J, with 10 bases between. This CDR3 comprises 15 residues. This clonotype has more than one count but fewer than ten. Preparation of the TCRbeta library involved a method that used unique molecular identifiers. TCRdb reprocessed the PCR reads via MiXCR and lists one record per CDR3 protein. The table lists around 340,000 distinct CDR3 sequences, 13% of them singletons.

The material sequenced was PBMCs, taken from the stem cell graft. The sequence was collected from a human donor who donated a stem cell graft to a child with Fanconi anemia. This chain uses TRBV19 with TRBJ2-1; the D gene is possibly TRBD1 (6 bases). The CDR3 spells CASSITRGTYNEQFF. The CDR3 DNA sequence: TGTGCCAGTAGTATAACCAGGGGCACCTACAATGAGCAGTTCTTC.